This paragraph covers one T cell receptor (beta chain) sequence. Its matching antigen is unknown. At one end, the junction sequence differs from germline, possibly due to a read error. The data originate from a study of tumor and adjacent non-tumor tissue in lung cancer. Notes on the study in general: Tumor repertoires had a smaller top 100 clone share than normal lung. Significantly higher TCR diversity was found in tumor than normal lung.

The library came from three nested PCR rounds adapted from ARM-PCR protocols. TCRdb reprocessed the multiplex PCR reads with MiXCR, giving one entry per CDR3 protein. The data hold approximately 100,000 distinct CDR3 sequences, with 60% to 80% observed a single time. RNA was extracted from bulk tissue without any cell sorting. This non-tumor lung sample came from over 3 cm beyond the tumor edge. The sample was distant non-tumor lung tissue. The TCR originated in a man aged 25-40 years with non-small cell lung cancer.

CDR3 sequence: CIARPPEFDAYEQYF. The CDR3 nucleotides are TGCATTGCTAGACCCCCCGAGTTCGATGCCTACGAGCAGTACTTC. The chain couples TRBV20-1 to TRBJ2-7, with no clear D. Germline V gene data show CDR1 as DFQATT and CDR2 as SNEGSKA (reference sequence). The CDR3 is 15 amino acids.